This T cell receptor beta chain was profiled in a study of identical twins. Losses at the gene ends were 3 bases for V and 2 bases for J; bases not matched to a gene: 3. Germline CDR1 reads MDHEN; CDR2 reads SYDVKM. The CDR3 is 16 residues long. One entry per CDR3 protein results from TCRdb running MiXCR on the 5' RACE reads. The profile shows fewer than 500,000 distinct CDR3 sequences, roughly 13% of them singletons. These data were likewise used in another study, on yellow fever vaccine responses in identical twins.

Source material: CD4+ T cells sorted from blood. The source of this sequence is a woman younger than 30 in good health. The J gene is TRBJ2-5, the V gene TRBV28; 13 nucleotides align to TRBD2. The CDR3 DNA is TGTGCCAGCAGTTTTGGGGGACTAGCGGGACAAGAGACCCAGTACTTC. As protein: CASSFGGLAGQETQYF. Together with reference TRBV28 and TRBJ2-5, the CDR3 gives the full variable domain: DVKVTQSSRYLVKRTGEKVFLECVQDMDHENMFWYRQDPGLGLRLIYFSYDVKMKEKGDIPEGYSVSREKKERFSLILESASTNQTSMYLCASSFGGLAGQETQYFGPGTRLLVL.